This TCR beta chain appears in the sequencing data of a study of shared clonotypes between healthy human individuals. Germline CDR1 SGHTA, CDR2 FQGNSA. The length of the CDR3 is 16 residues. With V trimmed by 4 bases and J by 2 bases, 7 bases remained unmatched. Using immunoSEQ multiplex PCR, the repertoire was profiled, and TCRdb retains in-frame clones only, with some absent. The profile covers 550,000 to 700,000 clones, with around 73% appearing a single time and around 1.8% taken by the ten largest. Sequencing was done on a sample of memory CD4+ T cells sorted from blood. Subset defined: CD45RA-negative fraction. The sequence was obtained from a woman younger than 45 in good health. The V and J genes are TRBV7-2 and TRBJ2-1; 8 bases map to TRBD2. CDR3 amino acids: CASSSIAGTTYNEQFF. The CDR3 DNA sequence: TGTGCCAGCAGCTCGATAGCGGGGACCACCTACAATGAGCAGTTCTTC.